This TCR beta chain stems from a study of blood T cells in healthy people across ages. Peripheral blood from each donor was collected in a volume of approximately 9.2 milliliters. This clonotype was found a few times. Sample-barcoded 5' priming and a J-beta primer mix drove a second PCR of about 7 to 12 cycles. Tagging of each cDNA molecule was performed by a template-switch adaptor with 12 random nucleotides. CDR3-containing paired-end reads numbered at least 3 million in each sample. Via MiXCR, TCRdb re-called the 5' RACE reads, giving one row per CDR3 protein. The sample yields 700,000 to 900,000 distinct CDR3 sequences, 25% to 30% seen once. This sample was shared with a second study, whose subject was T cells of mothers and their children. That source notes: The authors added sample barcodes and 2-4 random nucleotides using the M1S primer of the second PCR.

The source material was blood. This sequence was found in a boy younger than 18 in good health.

This CDR3 reads CSARDRDRGIYEQYF. In nucleotides, the CDR3 is TGCAGTGCTAGAGATAGGGACAGGGGTATCTACGAGCAGTACTTC. The chain couples TRBV20-1 to TRBJ2-5; TRBD1 aligns across 10 bases. The J call may be faulty, since TRBJ2-7 better matches the DNA end. This CDR3 region has 15 residues. CDR1 is DFQATT and CDR2 is SNEGSKA in the germline V gene (reference sequence).